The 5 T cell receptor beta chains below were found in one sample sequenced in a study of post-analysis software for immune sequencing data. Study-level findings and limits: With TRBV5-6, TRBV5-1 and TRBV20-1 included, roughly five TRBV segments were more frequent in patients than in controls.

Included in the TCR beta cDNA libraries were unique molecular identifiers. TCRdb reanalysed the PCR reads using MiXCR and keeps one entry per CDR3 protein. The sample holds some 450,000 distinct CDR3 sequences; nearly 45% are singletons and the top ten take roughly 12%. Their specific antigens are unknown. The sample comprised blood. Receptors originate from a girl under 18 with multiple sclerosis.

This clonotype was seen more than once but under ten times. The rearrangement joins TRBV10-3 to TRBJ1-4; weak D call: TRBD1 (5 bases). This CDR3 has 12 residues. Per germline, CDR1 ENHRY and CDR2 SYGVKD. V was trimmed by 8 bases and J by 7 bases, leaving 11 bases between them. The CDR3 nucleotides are TGTGCCATCGGGACTACGAGTGAAAAACTGTTTTTT. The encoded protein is CAIGTTSEKLFF.

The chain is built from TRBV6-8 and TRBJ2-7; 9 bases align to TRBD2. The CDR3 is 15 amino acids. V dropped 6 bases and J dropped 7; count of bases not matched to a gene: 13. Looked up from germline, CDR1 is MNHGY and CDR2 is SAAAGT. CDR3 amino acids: CASRTSGRSRGEQYF. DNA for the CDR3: TGTGCCAGCAGGACCAGCGGGAGGAGTCGGGGTGAGCAGTACTTC.

The CDR3 sequence: CAWGRRDEQYF. DNA for the CDR3: TGTGCCTGGGGACGAAGGGACGAGCAGTACTTC. The rearrangement links TRBV30 to TRBJ2-7; D not resolved. The CDR3 runs to 11 residues. Germline assignment: CDR1 GTSNPN and CDR2 SVGIG (reference sequence). V was cut by 5 bases and J by 5 bases, with 10 bases left in between. Variable domain in full (rest from reference TRBV30 and TRBJ2-7): SQTIHQWPATLVQPVGSPLSLECTVEGTSNPNLYWYRQAAGRGLQLLFYSVGIGQISSEVPQNLSASRPQDRQFILSSKKLLLSDSGFYLCAWGRRDEQYFGPGTRLTVT.

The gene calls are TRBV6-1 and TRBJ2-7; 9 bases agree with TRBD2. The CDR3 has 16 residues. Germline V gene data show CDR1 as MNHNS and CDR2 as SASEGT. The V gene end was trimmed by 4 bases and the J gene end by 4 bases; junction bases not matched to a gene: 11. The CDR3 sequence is CASSARDSGRAYEQYF. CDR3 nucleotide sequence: TGTGCCAGCAGTGCTAGGGATAGCGGGAGAGCTTACGAGCAGTACTTC.

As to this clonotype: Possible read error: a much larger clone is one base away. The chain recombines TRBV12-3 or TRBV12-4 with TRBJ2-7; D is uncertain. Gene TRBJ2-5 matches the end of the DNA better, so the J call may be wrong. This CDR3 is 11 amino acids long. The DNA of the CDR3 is TGTGCCAGCAATTTTTCGGAGACCCAGTACTTC. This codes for CASNFSETQYF.